This T cell receptor beta chain was sequenced for a study of cytomegalovirus exposure and HLA in healthy donors. The study, taken as a whole, reports: At a 0.05 false discovery rate, a later analysis found 18,000 or so TCR beta sequences to be associated with HLA alleles. A later analysis linked a missense DCLRE1C variant to TCR beta V- and J-gene trimming. Rarity held for most TCR sequences, but there were some public TCRs that occurred in many donors.

About this clone itself: The antigen remains unidentified.

60 Vbeta and 13 Jbeta primers were used in PCR. Authors' data handling: Unique TCR beta chains numbered around 80 million in a later analysis, with 10 million to 14 million shared. The assay was immunoSEQ multiplex PCR, and TCRdb's table has in-frame clones only and misses some. The V and J calls and clone size were taken over from that table, and D and trimming were inferred from the DNA. The table shows over 85,000 clones, with over 65% occurring only once. Per germline, CDR1 SQVTM and CDR2 ANQGSEA. The CDR3 is 14 residues long. Unmatched junction bases numbered 6, after V lost 6 bases and J lost 5 bases.

The specimen sequenced was PBMCs. This TCR was sampled from a man between 35 and 55 years old in good health and CMV-seronegative. The chain links TRBV29-1 to TRBJ1-4, with 10 bases that match TRBD1. CDR3 in amino acids: CSVDRGYENEKLFF. Here the CDR3 DNA reads TGCAGCGTGGACAGGGGGTACGAGAATGAAAAACTGTTTTTT.